This TCR beta chain is drawn from a study of shared clonotypes between healthy human individuals. The repertoire was sequenced with immunoSEQ multiplex PCR; TCRdb's copy has only in-frame clones and lacks some. The sample contains millions of clones, more than 85% of which appear only once. Naive CD8 cells were CD45RO-negative, positively selected for CCR7, excluding terminally differentiated effector memory CD45RA+ cells. Every donor, a Caucasian adult, lived in Nashville, Tennessee. The CDR3 covers 16 residues. Germline loops: CDR1 SGDLS, CDR2 YYNGEE. V gave up 0 bases and J gave up 1 base, with 11 bases separating them.

The source of this sequence is a man aged 18 to 35 in good health. Some clones in this sample may be carry-over from other donors' samples. The sample consisted of naive CD8+ T cells from PBMCs. This chain connects TRBV9 to TRBJ2-1; D tentatively reads TRBD1 or TRBD2 (5 bases each). The CDR3 is CASSVAGRNSYNEQFF. The DNA of the CDR3 is TGTGCCAGCAGCGTAGCGGGACGGAATTCCTACAATGAGCAGTTCTTC.